These T cell receptor beta chains were read from a single sample in a study of blood T cells in healthy people across ages. TCRdb itself ran the 5' RACE reads through MiXCR, one entry per CDR3 protein. The sample holds roughly 700,000 distinct CDR3 sequences; just under 25% are singletons and the top ten take 9.4%. The data were also submitted as part of a second study, on T cells of mothers and their children.

The specimen was blood. Receptors originate from a boy younger than 18 in good health. Each CDR3 is given with its conserved first and last residue.

V | CDR3
TRBV4-2 | CASSPMDRYEQYF
TRBV5-5 | CASSALWTGVGQPQHF
TRBV9 | CASSVAPQRSPYEQYF
TRBV2 | CASSELAGLHNEQFF
TRBV5-4 | CASSLWGGQETQYF
TRBV4-1 | CAGSQEGREGYEQYF
TRBV28 | CASSGGRTGELFF
TRBV18 | CASSPGITDTQYF
TRBV12-5 | CASGLTRQGITEAFF
TRBV18 | CASSPLGDSYEQYF
TRBV12-3/TRBV12-4 | CASSNGDGSYEQYF
TRBV7-2 | CASSIGVRGINQPQHF
TRBV2 | CASRGDEQFF
TRBV3-1 | CASSPDRGRPDTQYF
TRBV7-9 | CASSFWGLVLYYGYTF
TRBV7-9 | CASSPSGRVTDTQYF
TRBV18 | CASSLSTQLMAQYF
TRBV20-1 | CSAKGVSYEQYF
TRBV20-1 | CSARGGGPNEKLFF
TRBV5-1 | CASSLGLAGDLHEQFF
TRBV4-1 | CASSQPGTGTTEAFF
TRBV7-2 | CASSLRGGNWDEQYF
TRBV20-1 | CSATTSGSVVGKNIQYF
TRBV7-9 | CASSLAVGYTF
TRBV20-1 | CSARDEGWADTQYF
TRBV20-1 | CSAHTGGQETQYF
TRBV13 | CASSYSGTSNTGELFF
TRBV29-1 | CSVESRSGYGYTF
TRBV20-1 | CSARDGTGQKAYNEQFF
TRBV5-1 | CASSLSWITNEKLFF
TRBV7-9 | CASSLGDTESSGANVLTF
TRBV9 | CASSTRTGGGTGELFF
TRBV20-1 | CSALWLAGVNEQFF
TRBV27 | CASSSRGWSNQPQHF
TRBV13 | CASSDPRDRAIKNTEAFF
TRBV29-1 | CSVEAQSSYEQYF
TRBV15 | CATRQGAAETQYF
TRBV4-2 | CASSESGVLATTTDTQYF
TRBV5-1 | CASSLASGVGDEQFF
TRBV20-1 | CSARGDRARYEQYF
TRBV25-1 | CASSEVAFWGAREQYF
TRBV7-8 | CASSPESEQYF
TRBV4-3 | CASSQDGFAYEQYF